These 28 T cell receptor beta chains originate from one sample sequenced in a study of beta chain features in type 1 diabetes (dated by TCRdb to 2016 to 2019). Findings and caveats that apply to the study as a whole: In all four CD4+ subsets, TCRB CDR3 length was moderately but significantly shorter in type 1 diabetes patients.

For these receptors, no antigen is known. The library was produced with the immunoSEQ multiplex PCR assay. The entire amount of isolated RNA was reverse transcribed using the High Capacity cDNA Reverse Transcription Kit, so the sequenced TCRB transcripts were expressed ones. This immuneACCESS table, as held by TCRdb, lists in-frame sequences with V and J called but not all clones. Of the missing ones, under half trace to an unresolved V gene in checked studies; the others have no known cause. This sample gives about 340,000 clones in total; about 14% of them show up just once. About 0.016% of the sample comes from the top ten. The source material was naive CD4+ T cells from blood. This specimen's cell subset or site label, interpreted: true naive CD4+ T cells. These receptors were taken from a woman under 30 with type 1 diabetes.

This chain connects TRBV18 to TRBJ2-7; 7 bases agree with TRBD2. Germline values: CDR1 KGHSH, CDR2 LQKENI. The length of the CDR3 is 13 residues. The V and J ends lost 2 bases and 5 bases, in that order; junction bases with no gene match: 3. The CDR3: CASSPGGGNEQYV. The CDR3 bases are TGTGCCAGCTCACCAGGGGGGGGGAACGAGCAGTACGTC.

The chain employs TRBV19 and TRBJ2-3, with 12 bases matching TRBD2. CDR3 size: 15 residues. Germline V lookup: CDR1 LNHDA, CDR2 SQIVND (reference sequence). Germline trimming cut 8 bases from V and 3 bases from J; bases unmatched to any gene: 6. The CDR3 DNA reads as TGTGCCAGTCGCCGACTAGCGGGAGCGACAGATACGCAGTATTTT. Protein: CASRRLAGATDTQYF.

This clone appeared a few times. The rearrangement links TRBV29-1 to TRBJ2-1, with a weak D call TRBD1 (5 bases). V lost 6 bases and J 4 bases, leaving 7 bases between the germline ends. This CDR3 region has 11 residues. Germline V gene data show CDR1 as SQVTM and CDR2 as ANQGSEA. CDR3 amino acids: CSVTVYNEQFF. Here the CDR3 DNA reads TGCAGCGTGACAGTATACAATGAGCAGTTCTTC.

On this clone itself: A junction end diverges from the germline sequence, so it may reflect a read error. V usage is TRBV5-1 and J usage is TRBJ2-2; perhaps TRBD2 as D (6 bases). The CDR3 spans 14 residues. Looked up from germline, CDR1 is SGHRS and CDR2 is YFSETQ. Here the CDR3 reads CASSLTAGTGKLFF. For the CDR3, the DNA is TGCGCCAGCAGCTTGACAGCGGGCACCGGGAAGCTGTTTTTT. Full variable domain (rest looked up from reference TRBV5-1 and TRBJ2-2): KAGVTQTPRYLIKTRGQQVTLSCSPISGHRSVSWYQQTPGQGLQFLFEYFSETQRNKGNFPGRFSGRQFSNSRSEMNVSTLELGDSALYLCASSLTAGTGKLFFGEGSRLTVL.

There are a few counts of this clone. The chain is built from TRBV11-2 and TRBJ2-1; possible D gene TRBD2, 5 bases. V lost 4 bases, J lost 4 bases, and 20 bases lay in between. Germline V gene lookup returns CDR1 SGHAT and CDR2 FQNNGV. The CDR3 extends over 17 amino acids. The DNA of the CDR3 is TGTGCCAGCAGCTCGTTAGTGTCCATTTGGAGGTACAATGAGCAGTTCTTC. It is translated as CASSSLVSIWRYNEQFF.

The chain is built from TRBV29-1 and TRBJ2-1, with D tentatively TRBD1 (6 bases). This CDR3 comprises 13 residues. Germline loops: CDR1 SQVTM, CDR2 ANQGSEA. Trimming shortened V by 5 bases and J by 7 bases, and 15 bases separated the two germline ends. The CDR3 spells CSVQTGTHNEQFF. CDR3 sequence (DNA): TGCAGCGTTCAAACAGGGACCCATAATGAGCAGTTCTTC.

This clone turned up a few times. In nucleotides, the CDR3 is TGTGCCTGGAGTCCGCTCGGGGGGTTGGAAGCTTTCTTT. This codes for CAWSPLGGLEAFF. The chain has TRBV30 and TRBJ1-1; the D gene is possibly TRBD1 (5 bases). The CDR3 length is 13 residues. Per the germline V gene, CDR1 is GTSNPN and CDR2 is SVGIG (reference sequence). Trimming removed 2 bases at V and 8 bases at J, with 15 bases between.

The rearrangement joins TRBV6-5 to TRBJ1-1, with D possibly being TRBD1 (6 bases). The CDR3 length is 14 residues. Germline V CDR1 and CDR2: MNHEY, SVGAGI. V lost 2 bases and J lost 5, with 12 bases in between. This CDR3 reads CASSYTGSGTEAFF. The CDR3 DNA is TGTGCCAGCAGTTACACAGGGTCAGGGACTGAAGCTTTCTTT.

In DNA form, the CDR3 reads TGTGCCAGCAGCGGAGGTACCTTTACAGGGCTCGATACGCAGTATTTT. It is translated as CASSGGTFTGLDTQYF. The chain employs TRBV9 and TRBJ2-3; D is perhaps TRBD1 (6 bases). The germline CDR1 and CDR2 sequences are SGDLS and YYNGEE. The CDR3 spans 16 residues. V gave up 3 bases and J gave up 6 bases, with 20 bases separating them.

V usage is TRBV4-3 and J usage is TRBJ2-1; 11 bases match TRBD2. CDR3 length equals 15 residues. Germline V gene lookup returns CDR1 LGHNA and CDR2 YSLEER. Trimming removed 0 bases from V and 15 bases from J; junction bases left unmatched: 10. Here the CDR3 DNA reads TGCGCCAGCAGCCAAGATAGTAGCGGGAGGGCCGTCCGGTTCTTC. Amino acids: CASSQDSSGRAVRFF.

This clone was picked up a small number of times. The J gene is TRBJ2-7, the V gene TRBV2; weak D call: TRBD1 (5 bases). The germline V and J ends were trimmed by 3 bases and 4 bases, with 7 bases remaining between them. Germline values: CDR1 SNHLY, CDR2 FYNNEI. The CDR3 extends over 12 amino acids. The CDR3 DNA reads as TGTGCCAGCAGTGAGGGGCGATACGAGCAGTACTTC. Encoded protein: CASSEGRYEQYF.

The gene calls are TRBV18 and TRBJ1-1; possible D gene TRBD1, 5 bases. The germline V gene encodes CDR1 KGHSH and CDR2 LQKENI. The ends were cut back, 5 bases at V and 3 bases at J, with 13 bases in the middle. There are 14 residues in the CDR3. CDR3 in amino acids: CASSWPGGDTEAFF. In DNA, the CDR3 is TGTGCCAGCTCATGGCCTGGGGGGGACACTGAAGCTTTCTTT.

This clone was detected a few times. V gene TRBV28 combines with J gene TRBJ1-1, with D perhaps matching TRBD1 (5 bases). The CDR3 extends over 15 amino acids. Trimming cost V 3 bases and J 0 bases, with 11 bases left between them. Germline lookup yields CDR1 MDHEN and CDR2 SYDVKM. The CDR3 protein is CASSFGDFMNTEAFF. CDR3 nucleotide sequence: TGTGCCAGCAGTTTCGGGGACTTCATGAACACTGAAGCTTTCTTT.

The table lists this clone with a few counts. This chain joins TRBV13 and TRBJ1-1; 9 bases line up with TRBD1. CDR3 length equals 15 residues. The V segment lost 5 bases and the J segment 6 bases; nucleotides outside the gene matches: 10. In germline, CDR1 is PRHDT, CDR2 FYEKMQ (reference sequence). The CDR3 DNA sequence: TGTGCCAGCAGCACGGGACAGGGTTGGTGGGCTGAAGCTTTCTTT. This gives the protein CASSTGQGWWAEAFF.

This rearrangement joins TRBV6-6 to TRBJ2-1; 7 positions agree with TRBD2. Looked up from germline, CDR1 is MNHNY and CDR2 is SVGAGI (reference sequence). The CDR3 sequence is 12 residues long. CDR3: CAAGGSYNEQFF. CDR3 sequence (DNA): TGTGCGGCCGGGGGGTCCTACAATGAGCAGTTCTTC.

In its sample, this clone was seen a few times. This chain links TRBV7-3 with TRBJ2-1; TRBD2 matches at 9 bases. Trimming at V came to 5 bases and at J to 0 bases, leaving 5 bases not matched to a gene. From germline, CDR1 is SGHTA and CDR2 FQGTGA. The CDR3 is made up of 16 amino acids. The CDR3 protein is CASSPAGGGSYNEQFF. The CDR3 DNA follows: TGTGCCAGCAGCCCAGCGGGGGGTGGCTCCTACAATGAGCAGTTCTTC. The variable domain in full, with the rest retrieved from reference TRBV7-3 and TRBJ2-1, is GAGVSQTPSNKVTEKGKYVELRCDPISGHTALYWYRQSLGQGPEFLIYFQGTGAADDSGLPNDRFFAVRPEGSVSTLKIQRTERGDSAVYLCASSPAGGGSYNEQFFGPGTRLTVL.

The rearrangement links TRBV18 to TRBJ1-5, with D unclear. From germline, CDR1 is KGHSH and CDR2 LQKENI. V dropped 0 bases and J dropped 6 bases, with 12 bases sitting between them. CDR3 size: 15 residues. The CDR3 DNA reads TGTGCCAGCTCACCACCGGGAGTAAGGAGTCAGCCCCAGCATTTT. Protein: CASSPPGVRSQPQHF.

This clone occurred a few times. V usage is TRBV10-3 and J usage is TRBJ2-3, with TRBD2 as a possible D gene (6 bases). Between the trimmed V and J ends, which lost 2 bases and 6 bases, there was a span of 15 bases. This CDR3 is built from 15 residues. Germline assignment: CDR1 ENHRY and CDR2 SYGVKD. The CDR3 coding sequence is TGTGCCATCAGTGAGGCCGGAGGGCCAGGGGATACGCAGTATTTT. Translated: CAISEAGGPGDTQYF.

The chain is built from TRBV15 and TRBJ1-1; no reliable D call. This CDR3 is 12 amino acids long. Trimming took 0 bases from V and 11 from J, leaving 10 bases between them. The germline V gene has CDR1 LNHNV and CDR2 YYDKDF (reference sequence). The CDR3 here is CATSRDWERAFF. CDR3 in DNA: TGTGCCACCAGCAGAGATTGGGAGAGGGCTTTCTTT.

This clone appeared a few times. V is TRBV18 and J is TRBJ1-2; the D is unclear. V lost 1 base, J lost 6 bases, and 12 bases lay in between. Per the germline V gene, CDR1 is KGHSH and CDR2 is LQKENI. This CDR3 has 14 residues. The chain's CDR3 is CASSPQESVDGYTF. CDR3 nucleotides: TGTGCCAGCTCACCACAGGAGAGTGTTGATGGCTACACCTTC.

This clone was detected only a few times. The chain has TRBV27 and TRBJ2-3; 8 bases fit TRBD1. The junction had 4 bases not matched to a gene; V was cut back by 8 bases and J by 3 bases. CDR1 MNHEY and CDR2 SMNVEV come from the germline V gene (reference sequence). The CDR3 runs to 13 residues. CDR3 loop: CASRDRSTDTQYF. CDR3 coding DNA: TGTGCCAGCCGGGACAGGTCTACAGATACGCAGTATTTT.

The chain joins TRBV6-5 to TRBJ2-7; D is unclear. CDR1 is MNHEY, CDR2 SVGAGI, per germline. V was pared by 2 bases and J by 2 bases, with 7 bases between. The CDR3 contains 13 residues. The chain's CDR3 is CASSYGPTYEQYV. For the CDR3, the DNA is TGTGCCAGCAGTTACGGGCCCACCTACGAGCAGTACGTC.

This clone has only a few counts. V gene TRBV7-2 combines with J gene TRBJ2-1; maybe TRBD2 (6 bases). CDR1 and CDR2 from the germline V gene are SGHTA and FQGNSA. The CDR3 is made up of 15 amino acids. V gave up 5 bases and J gave up 1 base, with 12 bases separating them. The CDR3 bases are TGTGCCAGCAGCCCAATGGAGGGTTCCTACAATGAGCAGTTCTTC. It is translated as CASSPMEGSYNEQFF.

In DNA, the CDR3 is TGTGCCAGCAGTCCCTCCCGAGGGAAAGCTTTCTTT. This codes for CASSPSRGKAFF. V and J are TRBV27 and TRBJ1-1; D gene ambiguous. Trimming took 5 bases from V and 9 from J, leaving 13 bases between them. Germline CDR1 reads MNHEY; CDR2 reads SMNVEV (reference sequence). The CDR3 contains 12 residues.

The rearrangement links TRBV2 to TRBJ2-1, with 8 bases matching TRBD1. Germline CDR1 is SNHLY and CDR2 is FYNNEI. Trimming at V came to 6 bases and at J to 5 bases, leaving 6 bases not matched to a gene. CDR3 length: 14 residues. This CDR3 reads CASRGQAGDNEQFF. The CDR3 DNA follows: TGTGCCAGCAGGGGACAGGCAGGGGACAATGAGCAGTTCTTC. Combining the CDR3 with reference TRBV2 and TRBJ2-1 gives the whole variable domain EPEVTQTPSHQVTQMGQEVILRCVPISNHLYFYWYRQILGQKVEFLVSFYNNEISEKSEIFDDQFSVERPDGSNFTLKIRSTKLEDSAMYFCASRGQAGDNEQFFGPGTRLTVL.

There are a few counts of this clone. The CDR3 is CASSLIRLAGGNEQFF. CDR3 nucleotide sequence: TGTGCCAGCAGCTTAATAAGACTTGCCGGGGGGAATGAGCAGTTCTTC. The chain joins TRBV7-2 to TRBJ2-1, with TRBD2 identical over 7 bases. Germline V lookup: CDR1 SGHTA, CDR2 FQGNSA. The CDR3 contains 16 residues. V gave up 2 bases and J gave up 7 bases; unmatched junction bases: 11. Together with reference TRBV7-2 and TRBJ2-1, the CDR3 gives the full variable domain: GAGVSQSPSNKVTEKGKDVELRCDPISGHTALYWYRQSLGQGLEFLIYFQGNSAPDKSGLPSDRFSAERTGGSVSTLTIQRTQQEDSAVYLCASSLIRLAGGNEQFFGPGTRLTVL.

V is TRBV6-5 and J is TRBJ2-7; TRBD2 agrees at 9 bases. From germline, CDR1 is MNHEY and CDR2 SVGAGI. CDR3 length: 14 amino acids. After removal of 6 bases from V and 7 bases from J, the junction contained 10 bases not matched to a gene. The chain's CDR3 is CASRPGTSSKEQYF. For the CDR3, the DNA is TGTGCCAGCAGACCCGGGACTAGCTCTAAAGAGCAGTACTTC.

The chain is built from TRBV29-1 and TRBJ1-2, with no clear D. CDR1 and CDR2 from the germline V gene are SQVTM and ANQGSEA. The CDR3 loop spans 12 amino acids. The CDR3 protein is CSYIRANYGYTF. CDR3 sequence (DNA): TGCAGTTACATCCGGGCTAACTATGGCTACACCTTC.